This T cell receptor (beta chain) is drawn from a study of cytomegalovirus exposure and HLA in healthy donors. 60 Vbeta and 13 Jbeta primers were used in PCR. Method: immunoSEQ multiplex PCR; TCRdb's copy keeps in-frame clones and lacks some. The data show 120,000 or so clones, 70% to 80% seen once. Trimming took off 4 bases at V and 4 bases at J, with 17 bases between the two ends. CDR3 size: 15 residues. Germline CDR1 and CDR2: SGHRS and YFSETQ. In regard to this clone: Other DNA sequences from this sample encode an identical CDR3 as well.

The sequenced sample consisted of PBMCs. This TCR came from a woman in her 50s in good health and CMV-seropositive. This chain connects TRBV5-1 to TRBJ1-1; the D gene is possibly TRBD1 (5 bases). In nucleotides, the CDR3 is TGCGCCAGCAGCACCACTTCCGGACAAGTCACTGAAGCTTTCTTT. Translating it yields CASSTTSGQVTEAFF.